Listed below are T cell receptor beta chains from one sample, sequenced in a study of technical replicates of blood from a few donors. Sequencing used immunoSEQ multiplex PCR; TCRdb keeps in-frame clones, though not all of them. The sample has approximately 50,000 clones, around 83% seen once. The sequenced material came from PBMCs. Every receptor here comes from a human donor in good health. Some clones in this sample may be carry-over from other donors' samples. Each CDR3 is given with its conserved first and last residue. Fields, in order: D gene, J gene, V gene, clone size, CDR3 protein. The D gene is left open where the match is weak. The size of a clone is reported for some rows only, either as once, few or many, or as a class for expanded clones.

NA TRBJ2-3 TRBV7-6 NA CASSLARDTQYF
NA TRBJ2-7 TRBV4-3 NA CASSPQEGYEQYF
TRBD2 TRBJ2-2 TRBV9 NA CASGGAGGSGELFF
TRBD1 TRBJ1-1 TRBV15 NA CATSRGQGFTEAFF
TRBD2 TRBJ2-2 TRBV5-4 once CASSFEVGLVNTGELFF
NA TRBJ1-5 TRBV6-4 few CASGTKPGIYSNQPQHF
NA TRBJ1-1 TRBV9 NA CASSVGPTGTEAFF
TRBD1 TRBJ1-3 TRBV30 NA CAWRKGTVAGNTIYF
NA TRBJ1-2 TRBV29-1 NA CSVATQGGGYTF
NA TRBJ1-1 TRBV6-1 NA CASSLSWGVTEAFF
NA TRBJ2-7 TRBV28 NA CASSRGSAYEQYF
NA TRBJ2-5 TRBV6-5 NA CASRGANQETQYF
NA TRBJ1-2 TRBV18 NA CASSPEYTRYGYTF
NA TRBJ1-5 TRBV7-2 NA CASSPGAANSNQPQHF
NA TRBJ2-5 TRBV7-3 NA CASSPGGGGETQYF
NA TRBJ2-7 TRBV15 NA CATSRGPFDTYEQYF
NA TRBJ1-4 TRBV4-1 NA CASSFQYPLGGANEKLFF
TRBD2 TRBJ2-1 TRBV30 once CAWSGGLAGENEQFF
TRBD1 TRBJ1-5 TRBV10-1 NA CASRGQYSQPQHF
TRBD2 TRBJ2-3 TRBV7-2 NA CASSLTSGSTDTQYF
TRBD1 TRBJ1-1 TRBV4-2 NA CASSNTGGTEAFF
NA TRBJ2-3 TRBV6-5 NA CASSNFLDTQYF
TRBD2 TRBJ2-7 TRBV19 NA CASSAAGSDDEQYF
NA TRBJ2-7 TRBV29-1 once CSVGTLYEQYF
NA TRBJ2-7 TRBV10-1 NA CASSELASEQYF
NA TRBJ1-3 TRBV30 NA CAWSVTRSQGTGNTIYF
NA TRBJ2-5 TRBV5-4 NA CASSPPLAETQYF
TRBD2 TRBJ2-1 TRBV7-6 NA CASSLDPRTSGTYNEQFF
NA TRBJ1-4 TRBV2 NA CASSEQGNEKLFF
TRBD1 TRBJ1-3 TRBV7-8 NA CASSLERWTGDTGSGNTIYF
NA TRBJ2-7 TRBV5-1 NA CASSLSLLGHYEQYF